Presented here are 3 T cell receptor beta chains from one specimen sequenced in a study of T cell responses to AZD1222 COVID-19 vaccine. Repertoires were generated with immunoSEQ multiplex PCR, while TCRdb's copy carries only in-frame clones and drops some. The table shows 150,000 to 200,000 clones, with 88% occurring only once. The sequencing here drew on peripheral blood, taken on day 0 of AZD1222 vaccination. The source is an adult in good health.

This clone was counted once. The V call is TRBV10-3, the J call TRBJ1-5, with a weak D call TRBD1 (6 bases). Trimming shortened V by 3 bases and J by 3 bases, and 9 bases separated the two germline ends. This CDR3 region has 14 residues. Looked up from germline, CDR1 is ENHRY and CDR2 is SYGVKD. The chain's CDR3 is CAISEGGDNQPQHF. CDR3 DNA: TGTGCCATCAGTGAAGGGGGGGACAATCAGCCCCAGCATTTT.

Regarding this clone: Mismatch with germline at one junction end may stem from a read error. The rearrangement uses TRBV30 and TRBJ1-6; 10 bases line up with TRBD1. CDR1 is GTSNPN, CDR2 SVGIG, per germline (reference sequence). The CDR3 is 16 amino acids. Here the CDR3 reads CAWSEGQGLYDSPLHF. The DNA of the CDR3 is TGTGCCTGGAGTGAGGGACAGGGGCTCTATGATTCACCCCTCCACTTT. The full variable domain, completed using reference TRBV30 and TRBJ1-6, is SQTIHQWPATLVQPVGSPLSLECTVEGTSNPNLYWYRQAAGRGLQLLFYSVGIGQISSEVPQNLSASRPQDRQFILSSKKLLLSDSGFYLCAWSEGQGLYDSPLHFGNGTRLTVT.

This clone appeared a single time. The rearrangement links TRBV9 to TRBJ1-2; TRBD1 is a possible D gene (5 bases). Germline lookup yields CDR1 SGDLS and CDR2 YYNGEE. The CDR3 totals 15 residues. V shed 4 bases and J shed 0 bases, with 13 bases lying between them. CDR3 in amino acids: CASSPSTGANYGYTF. The CDR3 coding sequence is TGTGCCAGCAGCCCATCGACGGGGGCTAACTATGGCTACACCTTC.